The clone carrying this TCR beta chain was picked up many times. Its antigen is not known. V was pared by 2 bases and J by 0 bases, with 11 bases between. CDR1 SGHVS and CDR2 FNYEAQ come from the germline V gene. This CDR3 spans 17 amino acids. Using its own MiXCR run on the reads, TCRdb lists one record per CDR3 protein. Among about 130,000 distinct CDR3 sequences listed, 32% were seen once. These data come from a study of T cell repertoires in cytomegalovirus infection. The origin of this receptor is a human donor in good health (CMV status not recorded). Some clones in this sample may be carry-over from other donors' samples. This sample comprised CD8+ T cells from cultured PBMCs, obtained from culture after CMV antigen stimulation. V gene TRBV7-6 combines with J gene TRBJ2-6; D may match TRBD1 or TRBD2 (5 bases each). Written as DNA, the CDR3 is TGTGCCAGCAGCTTAACCGGGACGGACTCTGGGGCCAACGTCCTGACTTTC. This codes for CASSLTGTDSGANVLTF.